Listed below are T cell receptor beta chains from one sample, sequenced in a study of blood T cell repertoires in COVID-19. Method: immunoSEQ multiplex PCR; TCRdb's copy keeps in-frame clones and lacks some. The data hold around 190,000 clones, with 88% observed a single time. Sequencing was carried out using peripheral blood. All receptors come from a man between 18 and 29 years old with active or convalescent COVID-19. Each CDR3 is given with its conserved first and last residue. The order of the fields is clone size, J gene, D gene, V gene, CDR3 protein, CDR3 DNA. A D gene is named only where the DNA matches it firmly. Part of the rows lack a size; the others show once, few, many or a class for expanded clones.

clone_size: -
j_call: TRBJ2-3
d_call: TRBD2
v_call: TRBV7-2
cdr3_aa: CASTAGGTAADTQYF
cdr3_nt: TGTGCCAGCACAGCGGGAGGGACGGCTGCAGATACGCAGTATTTT

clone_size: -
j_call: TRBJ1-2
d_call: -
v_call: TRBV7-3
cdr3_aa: CASSLGPQGANYGYTF
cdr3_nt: TGTGCCAGCAGCTTAGGCCCACAGGGAGCTAACTATGGCTACACCTTC

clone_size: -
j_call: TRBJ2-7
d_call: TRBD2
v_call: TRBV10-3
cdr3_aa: CAISEGTSGRPYEQYF
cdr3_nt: TGTGCCATCAGCGAGGGGACTAGCGGGAGGCCCTACGAGCAGTACTTC

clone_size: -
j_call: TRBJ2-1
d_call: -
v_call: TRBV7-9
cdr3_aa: CASSPTARSYNEQFF
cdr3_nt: TGTGCCAGCAGCCCGACTGCGCGCTCCTACAATGAGCAGTTCTTC

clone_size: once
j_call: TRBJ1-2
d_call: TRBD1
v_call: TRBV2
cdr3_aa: CASSQGTGGTF
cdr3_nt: TGTGCCAGCAGTCAGGGGACAGGGGGCACCTTC

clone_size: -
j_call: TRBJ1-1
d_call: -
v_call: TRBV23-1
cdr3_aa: CASSHQKNTEAFF
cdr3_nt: TGCGCCAGCAGTCATCAAAAGAACACTGAAGCTTTCTTT

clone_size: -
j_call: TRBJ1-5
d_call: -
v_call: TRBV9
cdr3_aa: CASSVGSSNQPQHF
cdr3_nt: TGTGCCAGCAGCGTAGGGAGCAGCAATCAGCCCCAGCATTTT

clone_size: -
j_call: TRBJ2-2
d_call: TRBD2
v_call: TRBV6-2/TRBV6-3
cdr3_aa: CASSFGGRALAGELFF
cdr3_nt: TGTGCCAGCAGTTTTGGCGGGAGGGCTCTTGCCGGGGAGCTGTTTTTT

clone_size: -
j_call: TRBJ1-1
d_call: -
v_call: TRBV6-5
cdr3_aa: CASRPKAVQSTEAFF
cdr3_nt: TGTGCCAGCAGACCGAAGGCCGTACAGAGCACTGAAGCTTTCTTT

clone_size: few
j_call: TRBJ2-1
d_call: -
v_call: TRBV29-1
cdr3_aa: CSVEGTGLENNEQFF
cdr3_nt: TGCAGCGTTGAGGGCACAGGATTAGAAAACAATGAGCAGTTCTTC

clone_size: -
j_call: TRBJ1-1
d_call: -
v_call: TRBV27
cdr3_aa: CASSFRGGNTEAFF
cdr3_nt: TGTGCCAGCAGTTTTAGAGGGGGGAACACTGAAGCTTTCTTT

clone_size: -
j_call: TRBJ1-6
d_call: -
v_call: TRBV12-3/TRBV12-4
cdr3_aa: CASSPRGNSPLHF
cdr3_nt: TGTGCCAGCAGTCCAAGGGGGAATTCACCCCTCCACTTT

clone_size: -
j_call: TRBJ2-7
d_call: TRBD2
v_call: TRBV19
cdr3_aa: CASSVGLAGIYEQYF
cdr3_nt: TGTGCCAGTAGTGTGGGACTAGCGGGAATCTACGAGCAGTACTTC

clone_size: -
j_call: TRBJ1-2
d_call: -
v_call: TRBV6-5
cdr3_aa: CASSYLSGLDNYGYTF
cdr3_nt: TGTGCCAGCAGTTATTTATCAGGTCTTGATAACTATGGCTACACCTTC

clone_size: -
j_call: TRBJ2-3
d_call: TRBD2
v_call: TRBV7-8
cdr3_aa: CASSPVGGGASDTQYF
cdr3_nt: TGTGCCAGCAGCCCGGTGGGCGGGGGGGCATCAGATACGCAGTATTTT

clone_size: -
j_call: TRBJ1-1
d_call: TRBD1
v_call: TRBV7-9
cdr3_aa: CASSLNGQGAEAFF
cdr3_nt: TGTGCCAGCAGCCTAAACGGACAGGGGGCTGAAGCTTTCTTT

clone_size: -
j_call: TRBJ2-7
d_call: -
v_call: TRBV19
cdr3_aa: CASSIDGSNEQYF
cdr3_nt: TGTGCCAGTAGTATAGACGGGAGCAACGAGCAGTACTTC

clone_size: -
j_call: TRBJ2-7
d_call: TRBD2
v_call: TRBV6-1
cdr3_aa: CASSEEGSGGYEQYF
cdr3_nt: TGTGCCAGCAGTGAAGAAGGTAGCGGGGGCTACGAGCAGTACTTC

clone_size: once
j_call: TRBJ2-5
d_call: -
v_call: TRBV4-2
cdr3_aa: CASSQVRGETQYF
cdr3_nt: TGTGCCAGCAGCCAGGTCAGGGGAGAGACCCAGTACTTC

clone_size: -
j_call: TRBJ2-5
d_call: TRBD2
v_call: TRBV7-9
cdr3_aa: CASSLMAGGYQETQYF
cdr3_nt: TGTGCCAGCAGCTTAATGGCGGGGGGCTATCAAGAGACCCAGTACTTC

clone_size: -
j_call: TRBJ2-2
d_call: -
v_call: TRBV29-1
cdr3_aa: CSVDRNTGELFF
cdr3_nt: TGCAGCGTAGACAGGAACACCGGGGAGCTGTTTTTT

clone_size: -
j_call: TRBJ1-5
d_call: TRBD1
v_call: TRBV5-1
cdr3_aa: CASSLGQGDQPQHF
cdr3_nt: TGCGCCAGCAGCTTAGGACAGGGAGACCAGCCCCAGCATTTT

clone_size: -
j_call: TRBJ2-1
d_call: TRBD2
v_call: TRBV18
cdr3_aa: CASSPAAGVAGGSSYNEQFF
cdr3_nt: TGTGCCAGCTCACCTGCCGCCGGTGTGGCGGGAGGGAGCTCCTACAATGAGCAGTTCTTC

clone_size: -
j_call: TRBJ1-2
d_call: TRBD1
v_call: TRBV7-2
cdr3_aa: CASSLAVPGGYGYTF
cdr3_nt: TGTGCCAGCAGCTTAGCGGTACCAGGGGGCTATGGCTACACCTTC